What follows are 23 T cell receptor beta chains derived from one specimen sequenced in a study of cytomegalovirus exposure and HLA in healthy donors (dated by TCRdb to the late 2010s). Library creation used the immunoSEQ multiplex PCR assay. A mixture of 60 forward primers for TCR Vbeta segments and 13 reverse primers for TCR Jbeta segments was used in the multiplex PCR. TCRdb carries this immuneACCESS record with in-frame sequences only. Its versions omit some clonotypes, under half of them owing to an unresolved V gene in the studies checked, with the rest unexplained. The table of this sample itemizes more than 200,000 clones. Of the sample, around 0.95% is held by the ten largest clones. The material sequenced was PBMCs. The receptors originated from a woman in her 30s in good health and CMV-seropositive.

The rearrangement joins TRBV30 to TRBJ2-5; D may be TRBD1 (6 bases). Trimming pared 4 bases from V and 5 bases from J, leaving 11 bases between. The CDR3 is 12 amino acids. Germline V gene sequence: CDR1 GTSNPN, CDR2 SVGIG (reference sequence). CDR3 DNA: TGTGCCTGGATAGCTGGGGGCGAGACCCAGTACTTC. Residues: CAWIAGGETQYF. Drawing the rest from reference TRBV30 and TRBJ2-5, the complete variable domain is SQTIHQWPATLVQPVGSPLSLECTVEGTSNPNLYWYRQAAGRGLQLLFYSVGIGQISSEVPQNLSASRPQDRQFILSSKKLLLSDSGFYLCAWIAGGETQYFGPGTRLLVL.

V usage is TRBV18 and J usage is TRBJ1-2; D may be TRBD1 (5 bases). Trimming shortened V by 1 base and J by 6 bases, and 15 bases separated the two germline ends. This CDR3 is built from 15 residues. Looked up from germline, CDR1 is KGHSH and CDR2 is LQKENI. In DNA, the CDR3 is TGTGCCAGCTCACCACGGGCGAAGGGGCGGAATGGCTACACCTTC. Its protein product is CASSPRAKGRNGYTF.

Details on this clone: At one end the junction does not follow the germline gene, possibly because of a read error. This chain joins TRBV5-4 and TRBJ2-5; 8 bases align to TRBD1. This CDR3 has 15 residues. Germline loops: CDR1 SGHNT, CDR2 YYREEE (reference sequence). The CDR3 nucleotides read TGTGCCAGCAGGTTGGACAGGGCTAACCAAGAGACCCAGTACTTC. It codes for CASRLDRANQETQYF.

The J gene is TRBJ1-1, the V gene TRBV19; D unclear. The CDR3 totals 17 residues. Trimming cost V 5 bases and J 0 bases, with 19 bases left between them. The germline V gene has CDR1 LNHDA and CDR2 SQIVND (reference sequence). In nucleotides, the CDR3 is TGTGCCAGTAGTCTCAGGCGGGTCGCGGGAATGAACACTGAAGCTTTCTTT. Translation: CASSLRRVAGMNTEAFF.

The V and J genes are TRBV5-1 and TRBJ1-1, with D maybe TRBD1 (6 bases). V was trimmed by 1 base and J by 6 bases, leaving 25 bases between them. Germline lookup yields CDR1 SGHRS and CDR2 YFSETQ. The CDR3 runs 18 residues. DNA of the CDR3: TGCGCCAGCAGCTTGATTATCTCGGACGCTATAGGGACATCTGAAGCTTTCTTT. This translates into CASSLIISDAIGTSEAFF.

The chain has TRBV7-9 and TRBJ1-1; D ambiguous. Trimming left V 2 bases short and J 1 base short, with 11 bases between. CDR1 and CDR2 (germline): SEHNR, FQNEAQ (reference sequence). This CDR3 contains 15 residues. The CDR3 sequence is CASSLIYEGNTEAFF. Written as DNA, the CDR3 is TGTGCCAGCAGCTTAATCTACGAGGGGAACACTGAAGCTTTCTTT.

The chain joins TRBV7-2 to TRBJ2-1; perhaps TRBD2 as D (6 bases). V dropped 4 bases and J dropped 0 bases, with 13 bases sitting between them. The CDR3 is made up of 16 amino acids. CDR1 and CDR2 from the germline V gene are SGHTA and FQGNSA. DNA of the CDR3: TGTGCCAGCAGCTCGGGACTCTCGAGCTCCTACAATGAGCAGTTCTTC. This sequence encodes CASSSGLSSSYNEQFF.

The chain joins TRBV11-2 to TRBJ2-3; weak D call: TRBD2 (5 bases). V was cut by 5 bases and J by 1 base, with 16 bases left in between. The CDR3 contains 16 residues. Looked up from germline, CDR1 is SGHAT and CDR2 is FQNNGV. CDR3 region: CASSHRAELRTDTQYF. For the CDR3, the DNA is TGTGCCAGCAGCCACAGAGCGGAGCTCCGCACAGATACGCAGTATTTT.

Note on this clone: The CDR3 carries no conserved terminal phenylalanine or tryptophan, so it likely arises from a read error. The V call is TRBV19, the J call TRBJ1-5; a weak D match, TRBD1 (5 bases). Per the germline V gene, CDR1 is LNHDA and CDR2 is SQIVND (reference sequence). V lost 3 bases, J lost 0 bases, and 9 bases lay in between. The length of the CDR3 is 15 residues. The DNA of the CDR3 is TGTGCCAGTAGTATGTGGGGGGATAGCAATCAGCCCCAGCATCTT. It yields the protein CASSMWGDSNQPQHL.

The chain recombines TRBV9 with TRBJ1-4; tentatively, D is TRBD1 (6 bases). CDR1 and CDR2 (germline): SGDLS, YYNGEE. The CDR3 has 15 amino acids. The V and J ends lost 3 bases and 3 bases respectively, with 12 bases between them. CDR3 region: CASSGGNRANEKLFF. In nucleotides, the CDR3 is TGTGCCAGCAGCGGCGGAAACAGGGCTAATGAAAAACTGTTTTTT.

The rearrangement links TRBV28 to TRBJ1-2; TRBD1 agrees at 7 bases. CDR1 MDHEN and CDR2 SYDVKM come from the germline V gene. V was clipped by 2 bases and J by 1 base; unmatched bases: 4. The CDR3 is made up of 15 amino acids. The CDR3 loop reads CASSLRDRDNYGYTF. The CDR3 coding sequence is TGTGCCAGCAGTTTAAGGGACAGAGATAACTATGGCTACACCTTC.

The V gene is TRBV5-1, the J gene TRBJ1-3; D is unclear. Germline CDR1 and CDR2: SGHRS and YFSETQ. Deletions cut 4 bases from V and 4 bases from J, with 6 bases between. This CDR3 contains 12 residues. CDR3 nucleotides: TGCGCCAGCAGCGGAGGAGGAAACACCATATATTTT. Translated, it gives CASSGGGNTIYF.

This chain uses TRBV6-5 with TRBJ1-1; D gene unclear. Germline values: CDR1 MNHEY, CDR2 SVGAGI. The CDR3 spans 13 residues. The V gene lost 2 bases and the J gene lost 10 bases, with 14 bases spanning the gap. The CDR3 nucleotides read TGTGCCAGCAGTTACCCTACCGTAGGAGGAGCTTTCTTT. Its translation is CASSYPTVGGAFF.

The chain is built from TRBV7-2 and TRBJ2-5; D remains unclear. The CDR3 contains 13 residues. V was trimmed by 2 bases and J by 2 bases, leaving 6 bases between them. Germline values: CDR1 SGHTA, CDR2 FQGNSA. The CDR3 coding sequence is TGTGCCAGCAGCTTAATACATCAAGAGACCCAGTACTTC. Its translation is CASSLIHQETQYF.

The J gene is TRBJ2-7, the V gene TRBV5-1; tentative D call: TRBD1 (6 bases). The CDR3 is made up of 14 amino acids. V shed 0 bases and J shed 3 bases, with 10 bases lying between them. Germline lookup yields CDR1 SGHRS and CDR2 YFSETQ. In DNA form, the CDR3 reads TGCGCCAGCAGCTTGGCGTGGACAGACTACGAGCAGTACTTC. Its translation is CASSLAWTDYEQYF.

As DNA, the CDR3 is TGCGCCAGCAGCCCAAGGGGCGCAGATACGCAGTATTTT. Encoded protein: CASSPRGADTQYF. The chain is built from TRBV4-1 and TRBJ2-3; tentative D call: TRBD1 (5 bases). Germline loops: CDR1 MGHRA, CDR2 YSYEKL. The V gene lost 4 bases and the J gene lost 4 bases, with 9 bases spanning the gap. There are 13 residues in the CDR3.

With regard to this clone: This same CDR3 is encoded by further DNA sequences in the sample. CDR3 coding DNA: TGTGCCAGCAGCTCGGACAGGGCAAGCACAGATACGCAGTATTTT. As protein: CASSSDRASTDTQYF. J is TRBJ2-3 and V is TRBV7-9, with 8 bases that match TRBD1. Germline V CDR1 and CDR2: SEHNR, FQNEAQ (reference sequence). The CDR3 sequence is 15 residues long. Germline trimming cut 4 bases from V and 0 bases from J; bases unmatched to any gene: 3.

J is TRBJ1-5 and V is TRBV5-1, with 7 bases identical to TRBD1. Germline CDR1 reads SGHRS; CDR2 reads YFSETQ. The CDR3 length is 13 residues. With V trimmed by 4 bases and J by 7 bases, 5 bases remained unmatched. CDR3 region: CASSAGQAQPQHF. The DNA of the CDR3 is TGCGCCAGCAGCGCCGGACAGGCCCAGCCCCAGCATTTT.

On this clone itself: The same CDR3 is also encoded by other DNA sequences in this sample. This chain connects TRBV11-2 to TRBJ2-5; 13 positions match TRBD2. This CDR3 region has 16 residues. Germline V gene data show CDR1 as SGHAT and CDR2 as FQNNGV. The ends lost 1 base at V and 5 bases at J; junction bases unmatched: 4. For the CDR3, the DNA is TGTGCCAGCAGCTTAGGAGGACTAGCGGGAGCGGAGACCCAGTACTTC. Its protein product is CASSLGGLAGAETQYF. Drawing the rest from reference TRBV11-2 and TRBJ2-5, the complete variable domain is EAGVAQSPRYKIIEKRQSVAFWCNPISGHATLYWYQQILGQGPKLLIQFQNNGVVDDSQLPKDRFSAERLKGVDSTLKIQPAKLEDSAVYLCASSLGGLAGAETQYFGPGTRLLVL.

This sequence joins TRBV5-4 and TRBJ2-1; D might be TRBD1 (6 bases). The germline V gene has CDR1 SGHNT and CDR2 YYREEE (reference sequence). The V end lost 9 bases, the J end lost 5 bases, and 15 bases lay between the germline ends. CDR3 length equals 13 residues. DNA for the CDR3: TGTGCCACCCGGGGACATCAAAACAATGAGCAGTTCTTC. It encodes CATRGHQNNEQFF.

The chain employs TRBV9 and TRBJ2-5; unclear D gene. The CDR3 totals 14 residues. Germline CDR1 is SGDLS and CDR2 is YYNGEE. V was shortened by 0 bases and J by 5 bases, with 11 bases between the two germline ends. The CDR3 bases are TGTGCCAGCAGCGTAGGTACGAGGTGGGAGACCCAGTACTTC. Residues: CASSVGTRWETQYF.

The chain links TRBV5-1 to TRBJ2-2; D is possibly TRBD2 (6 bases). CDR1 SGHRS and CDR2 YFSETQ come from the germline V gene. V lost 5 bases, J lost 4 bases, and 12 bases lay in between. The length of the CDR3 is 14 residues. The CDR3 bases are TGCGCCAGCAGATGGGGGGAAGGCACCGGGGAGCTGTTTTTT. This gives the protein CASRWGEGTGELFF.

In nucleotides, the CDR3 is TGTGCCAGCAGCGGTAGCGGGGGAAGAAGAGATACGCAGTATTTT. Residues: CASSGSGGRRDTQYF. This sequence joins TRBV6-1 and TRBJ2-3, with 9 bases that match TRBD2. The ends lost 6 bases at V and 5 bases at J; junction bases unmatched: 9. CDR3 size: 15 residues. Per germline, CDR1 MNHNS and CDR2 SASEGT.